A single sample is the source of the 25 T cell receptor beta chains below, sequenced in a study of OX40 agonist ivuxolimab in advanced cancers. The assay was immunoSEQ multiplex PCR, and TCRdb's table has in-frame clones only and misses some. This sample has over 50,000 clones, with about 86% found just once. Sequencing was performed on CD4+ or CD8+ T cells sorted from blood, taken in a trial of the OX40 agonist ivuxolimab. These receptors originate from an adult with an advanced solid tumor such as melanoma, head and neck, liver or kidney cancer.

This clone was recorded only once. The chain carries TRBV15 and TRBJ2-4; 7 nucleotides line up with TRBD2. V shed 8 bases and J 1 base; nucleotides not matched to a gene: 5. This CDR3 has 14 amino acids. The germline V gene has CDR1 LNHNV and CDR2 YYDKDF (reference sequence). The CDR3 bases are TGTGCCACCGCCCGGCGGGGGGCCAAAAACATTCAGTACTTC. Translated, it gives CATARRGAKNIQYF.

The J gene is TRBJ2-3, the V gene TRBV18; TRBD1 is a possible D gene (6 bases). CDR1 and CDR2 (germline): KGHSH, LQKENI. Trimming removed 3 bases from V and 0 bases from J, with 10 bases in between. CDR3 length: 15 amino acids. The chain's CDR3 is CASSPRTASTDTQYF. The CDR3 DNA follows: TGTGCCAGCTCACCGAGGACAGCTAGCACAGATACGCAGTATTTT.

This clone was recorded once. V usage is TRBV9 and J usage is TRBJ2-5, with D possibly called TRBD1 or TRBD2 (6 bases each). CDR3 size: 16 residues. Trimming took 2 bases from V and 5 from J, leaving 19 bases between them. CDR1 is SGDLS, CDR2 YYNGEE, per germline. CDR3 in amino acids: CASSVRGVPLEETQYF. The CDR3 nucleotides are TGTGCCAGCAGCGTGAGGGGGGTGCCTCTGGAGGAGACCCAGTACTTC.

The chain links TRBV30 to TRBJ2-3; TRBD2 agrees at 10 bases. Germline loops: CDR1 GTSNPN, CDR2 SVGIG (reference sequence). V gave up 0 bases and J gave up 5 bases; unmatched junction bases: 8. CDR3 length: 16 residues. The CDR3 sequence: CAWSVGLAGARDTQYF. In DNA, the CDR3 is TGTGCCTGGAGTGTAGGGCTAGCGGGAGCCAGAGATACGCAGTATTTT.

V is TRBV5-1 and J is TRBJ2-1; possible D gene TRBD2, 6 bases. Germline assignment: CDR1 SGHRS and CDR2 YFSETQ. The germline V and J ends were trimmed by 4 bases and 10 bases, with 21 bases remaining between them. The CDR3 has 15 residues. CDR3 sequence (DNA): TGCGCCAGCAGCCCGGGCGGACTAAGGTTTGGGGAGCAGTTCTTC. As protein: CASSPGGLRFGEQFF.

The J gene is TRBJ2-3, the V gene TRBV9; 11 bases align to TRBD2. Germline CDR1 SGDLS, CDR2 YYNGEE. Trimming cost V 0 bases and J 9 bases; bases outside gene matches: 6. The CDR3 sequence is 15 residues long. CDR3 region: CASSVGGTSGSTQYF. The CDR3 DNA sequence: TGTGCCAGCAGCGTAGGGGGGACTAGCGGTTCAACGCAGTATTTT.

The chain joins TRBV9 to TRBJ2-2; 10 bases line up with TRBD2. The CDR3 has 15 residues. The V and J ends lost 3 bases and 5 bases, in that order; junction bases with no gene match: 4. Germline assignment: CDR1 SGDLS and CDR2 YYNGEE. The CDR3 coding sequence is TGTGCCAGCAGCGCACTAGCGGGAAAGACCGGGGAGCTGTTTTTT. Amino acids: CASSALAGKTGELFF.

The rearrangement links TRBV2 to TRBJ1-5, with 7 nucleotides matching TRBD1. CDR1 is SNHLY, CDR2 FYNNEI, per germline. Trimming cost V 5 bases and J 1 base; bases outside gene matches: 2. The CDR3 extends over 14 amino acids. DNA of the CDR3: TGTGCCAGCAGTCTGGGACAGAGCAATCAGCCCCAGCATTTT. Translated: CASSLGQSNQPQHF. Drawing the rest from reference TRBV2 and TRBJ1-5, the complete variable domain is EPEVTQTPSHQVTQMGQEVILRCVPISNHLYFYWYRQILGQKVEFLVSFYNNEISEKSEIFDDQFSVERPDGSNFTLKIRSTKLEDSAMYFCASSLGQSNQPQHFGDGTRLSIL.

The rearrangement joins TRBV30 to TRBJ2-5; 7 nucleotides match TRBD2. The CDR3 runs 15 residues. The V gene end was trimmed by 1 base and the J gene end by 4 bases; junction bases not matched to a gene: 9. Per the germline V gene, CDR1 is GTSNPN and CDR2 is SVGIG (reference sequence). The CDR3, as DNA: TGTGCCTGGAGTGCTTCGGGACTAAAGGGAGAGACCCAGTACTTC. This sequence encodes CAWSASGLKGETQYF. The full variable domain, rest sourced from reference TRBV30 and TRBJ2-5, is SQTIHQWPATLVQPVGSPLSLECTVEGTSNPNLYWYRQAAGRGLQLLFYSVGIGQISSEVPQNLSASRPQDRQFILSSKKLLLSDSGFYLCAWSASGLKGETQYFGPGTRLLVL.

This chain links TRBV7-9 with TRBJ2-1; 10 bases map to TRBD1. The V gene end was trimmed by 4 bases and the J gene end by 6 bases; junction bases not matched to a gene: 3. Germline V gene data show CDR1 as SEHNR and CDR2 as FQNEAQ (reference sequence). The CDR3 has 14 residues. The CDR3 coding sequence is TGTGCCAGCAGCTCCGGGACAGGGGTCAATGAGCAGTTCTTC. Its translation is CASSSGTGVNEQFF.

J is TRBJ1-1 and V is TRBV2, with D possibly matching TRBD1 (6 bases). V was cut by 6 bases and J by 1 base, with 9 bases left in between. Germline V CDR1 and CDR2: SNHLY, FYNNEI. This CDR3 comprises 13 residues. CDR3 amino acids: CASRMGQNTEAFF. Here the CDR3 DNA reads TGTGCCAGCAGAATGGGACAGAACACTGAAGCTTTCTTT.

The rearrangement uses TRBV6-4 and TRBJ1-2, with D tentatively TRBD1 (5 bases). CDR1 and CDR2 from the germline V gene are MRHNA and SNTAGT. V lost 5 bases to trimming and J lost 0 bases, with 10 bases between them. The CDR3 totals 14 residues. CDR3: CASSPAGTNYGYTF. The CDR3 nucleotides are TGTGCCAGCAGTCCCGCAGGGACTAACTATGGCTACACCTTC.

The rearrangement links TRBV7-2 to TRBJ2-6; D perhaps matches TRBD2 (5 bases). Trimming removed 4 bases at V and 9 bases at J, with 13 bases between. The CDR3 runs 14 residues. CDR1 and CDR2 from the germline V gene are SGHTA and FQGNSA. CDR3 protein: CASSSQLAGNVLTF. In DNA form, the CDR3 reads TGTGCCAGCAGCTCACAACTCGCGGGCAACGTCCTGACTTTC.

The rearrangement links TRBV7-8 to TRBJ2-5, with D tentatively TRBD1 (6 bases). This CDR3 comprises 15 residues. The germline V gene has CDR1 SGHVS and CDR2 FQNEAQ. The V gene lost 8 bases and the J gene lost 2 bases, with 18 bases spanning the gap. The CDR3, as DNA: TGTGCCAGCGGGGCCCGCGACAGGATTCAAGAGACCCAGTACTTC. Translated, it gives CASGARDRIQETQYF.

This clone has a single count. V is TRBV7-9 and J is TRBJ2-5, with 7 bases fitting TRBD1. The DNA end lines up better with TRBJ2-7; the J call may be wrong. This CDR3 has 14 amino acids. The V gene's germline CDR1 is SEHNR and CDR2 FQNEAQ (reference sequence). The chain's CDR3 is CASSWDSGTYEQYF. Written as DNA, the CDR3 is TGTGCCAGCAGCTGGGACAGTGGAACCTACGAGCAGTACTTC.

The chain employs TRBV11-3 and TRBJ2-2; 11 positions match TRBD1. This CDR3 is 16 amino acids long. Germline CDR1 is SGHNT and CDR2 is YENEEA. J lost 3 bases, V lost 4 bases, and 4 bases had no gene match. The CDR3 region has the DNA TGTGCCAGCAGCTCGGACAGGGGGCGGGACACCGGGGAGCTGTTTTTT. It codes for CASSSDRGRDTGELFF.

The chain carries TRBV9 and TRBJ2-4; D gene ambiguous. The V and J ends lost 7 bases and 8 bases respectively, with 13 bases between them. This CDR3 has 12 residues. CDR1 and CDR2 (germline): SGDLS, YYNGEE. This chain's CDR3 is CASGQDPYIQYF. CDR3 in DNA: TGTGCCAGCGGGCAGGACCCGTACATTCAGTACTTC.

This chain links TRBV5-6 with TRBJ2-5; a weak D match, TRBD1 (5 bases). This CDR3 comprises 14 residues. Germline V gene sequence: CDR1 SGHDT, CDR2 YYEEEE. V lost 4 bases and J 1 base, leaving 11 bases between the germline ends. CDR3: CASSQQTVQETQYF. The CDR3 DNA reads as TGTGCCAGCAGCCAACAGACAGTCCAAGAGACCCAGTACTTC.

This clone appeared a single time. V usage is TRBV21-1 and J usage is TRBJ1-1; the listed D gene, TRBD1, was not tested against the DNA. TRBV21-1 is a recognized pseudogene. The CDR3 is 15 amino acids. CDR3 in amino acids: CASSLPGQGDTEAFF. The CDR3 DNA is TGTGCCAGCAGCCTCCCCGGGCAGGGCGACACTGAAGCTTTCTTT.

This rearrangement joins TRBV30 to TRBJ2-5, with D uncertain. Germline V gene lookup returns CDR1 GTSNPN and CDR2 SVGIG (reference sequence). The CDR3 extends over 15 amino acids. V lost 0 bases to trimming and J lost 0 bases, with 11 bases between them. CDR3 bases: TGTGCCTGGAGTGTAAAAGGCAGTCACCAAGAGACCCAGTACTTC. Translating it yields CAWSVKGSHQETQYF.

V and J are TRBV7-2 and TRBJ2-7; 7 bases match TRBD2. The CDR3 is 17 residues long. V gave up 1 base and J gave up 5 bases; unmatched junction bases: 14. CDR1 is SGHTA and CDR2 is FQGNSA in the germline V gene. The CDR3 spells CASSLDPIRREKDEQYF. The CDR3 DNA reads TGTGCCAGCAGCTTAGACCCCATTCGGCGGGAGAAGGACGAGCAGTACTTC.

This rearrangement joins TRBV6-5 to TRBJ2-1; D is unresolved. The CDR3 runs to 14 residues. Per germline, CDR1 MNHEY and CDR2 SVGAGI. V was cut by 0 bases and J by 9 bases, with 12 bases left in between. The CDR3 DNA is TGTGCCAGCAGTTACTCGAAGTCCGGCAGTGAGCAGTTCTTC. Amino acids: CASSYSKSGSEQFF.

The CDR3 DNA is TGTGCCAGCAGTGAGGTAGAGACCCAGTACTTC. Protein product: CASSEVETQYF. V and J are TRBV2 and TRBJ2-5; D ambiguous. Trimming pared 3 bases from V and 4 bases from J, leaving 3 bases between. The CDR3 spans 11 residues. Germline V gene data show CDR1 as SNHLY and CDR2 as FYNNEI.

The chain has TRBV4-3 and TRBJ1-1; D gene uncertain. The CDR3 sequence is 15 residues long. Trimming left V 1 base short and J 0 bases short, with 9 bases between. Germline assignment: CDR1 LGHNA and CDR2 YSLEER. As DNA, the CDR3 is TGCGCCAGCAGCCAAGTGGAGACGGTGAACACTGAAGCTTTCTTT. It is translated as CASSQVETVNTEAFF.

A note on this clone: A read error may account for a junction end that differs from germline. The chain joins TRBV7-9 to TRBJ1-5; tentative D call: TRBD1 (6 bases). The CDR3 runs 12 residues. The germline gives CDR1 SEHNR, CDR2 FQNEAQ (reference sequence). The CDR3 here is CASSREGEVRDF. The CDR3, as DNA: TGTGCCAGCAGCCGGGAGGGGGAGGTTAGGGATTTT.